These 31 T cell receptor beta chains were all obtained from the same sample, sequenced in a study of T cell repertoires in cytomegalovirus infection. In TCRdb, the reads were re-called with MiXCR into one record per CDR3 protein. Among about 830,000 distinct CDR3 sequences listed, approximately 30% were seen once. For these TCRs, the target antigens are not known. Sample: cultured CD8+ T cells from PBMCs, taken from culture after CMV antigen stimulation. The receptors derive from a human donor in good health (CMV status not recorded). Some clones in this sample may be carry-over from other donors' samples.

In this sample, this clonotype turned up a few times. This chain joins TRBV4-1 and TRBJ1-1; D call uncertain. The ends were cut back, 1 base at V and 5 bases at J, with 8 bases in the middle. The CDR3 is 13 residues long. Germline lookup yields CDR1 MGHRA and CDR2 YSYEKL. Written as DNA, the CDR3 is TGCGCCAGCAGCCAAGGACGGTGGACTGAAGCTTTCTTT. Translated: CASSQGRWTEAFF.

The V call is TRBV10-3, the J call TRBJ2-3; D is possibly TRBD2 (5 bases). CDR3 length: 14 amino acids. V shed 3 bases and J shed 2 bases, with 9 bases lying between them. Germline assignment: CDR1 ENHRY and CDR2 SYGVKD. The CDR3 region is CAISDGETTDTQYF. CDR3 coding DNA: TGTGCCATCAGTGACGGGGAAACCACAGATACGCAGTATTTT.

The table lists this clonotype with a few counts. The chain has TRBV2 and TRBJ1-5; 9 nucleotides align to TRBD1. Germline trimming cut 7 bases from V and 3 bases from J; bases unmatched to any gene: 7. Germline CDR1 is SNHLY and CDR2 is FYNNEI. The CDR3 runs to 15 residues. The CDR3, as DNA: TGTGCCAGCACCCTTACAGGGGGCGACAATCAGCCCCAGCATTTT. It yields the protein CASTLTGGDNQPQHF.

The V call is TRBV4-3, the J call TRBJ1-3, with 10 bases that match TRBD1. The germline CDR1 and CDR2 sequences are LGHNA and YSLEER. This CDR3 is built from 15 residues. Trimming at V came to 4 bases and at J to 4 bases, leaving 4 bases not matched to a gene. The CDR3 nucleotides are TGCGCCAGCAGCCCAGGGACAGGGGCGGGAAACACCATATATTTT. This gives the protein CASSPGTGAGNTIYF.

At least ten counts were recorded for this clonotype. V usage is TRBV12-3 or TRBV12-4 and J usage is TRBJ1-5; no firm D call. V was shortened by 6 bases and J by 4 bases, with 7 bases between the two germline ends. This CDR3 has 12 amino acids. CDR3: CASSWTNQPQHF. As DNA, the CDR3 is TGTGCCAGCAGCTGGACGAATCAGCCCCAGCATTTT.

This clonotype was observed once. This chain joins TRBV10-3 and TRBJ1-5; 8 bases fit TRBD1. Germline V gene data show CDR1 as ENHRY and CDR2 as SYGVKD. The V and J ends lost 3 bases and 0 bases, in that order; junction bases with no gene match: 22. There are 22 residues in the CDR3. The CDR3 region has the DNA TGTGCCATCAGTGAAAGTCCCGGGACAGGAACGACCGACGGCCGTAGCAATCAGCCCCAGCATTTT. This sequence encodes CAISESPGTGTTDGRSNQPQHF.

This clonotype was observed a few times. CDR3 sequence reads: CASSLGGAANTEAFF. Written as DNA, the CDR3 is TGTGCCAGCAGCTTAGGAGGGGCGGCGAACACTGAAGCTTTCTTT. J is TRBJ1-1 and V is TRBV7-9, with D perhaps matching TRBD1 (5 bases). The ends were cut back, 1 base at V and 1 base at J, with 10 bases in the middle. Germline V gene sequence: CDR1 SEHNR, CDR2 FQNEAQ (reference sequence). The CDR3 totals 15 residues.

This clonotype was counted a few times. J is TRBJ1-2 and V is TRBV25-1, with TRBD1 identical over 7 bases. The trim removed 6 bases at V and 0 bases at J, leaving 4 bases unmatched. Germline V gives CDR1 MGHDK, CDR2 SYGVNS. This CDR3 is 14 amino acids long. The CDR3 loop reads CASSDRVTNYGYTF. The CDR3 coding sequence is TGTGCCAGCAGCGACAGGGTAACTAACTATGGCTACACCTTC.

This clonotype was observed a few times. The chain has TRBV7-9 and TRBJ1-1; D uncertain. The CDR3 consists of 14 residues. With 2 bases removed from V and 0 bases from J, the gap between germline ends came to 7 bases. Germline V gene sequence: CDR1 SEHNR, CDR2 FQNEAQ (reference sequence). The CDR3 bases are TGTGCCAGCAGCTTATCCTGGATGAACACTGAAGCTTTCTTT. Its translation: CASSLSWMNTEAFF.

This clonotype was observed a handful of times. The genes are TRBV7-6 and TRBJ2-7; D remains unclear. CDR3 length: 15 residues. Looked up from germline, CDR1 is SGHVS and CDR2 is FNYEAQ. The V end lost 1 base, the J end lost 2 bases, and 12 bases lay between the germline ends. CDR3 coding DNA: TGTGCCAGCAGCTTAGACGTAGGAGCTCCCTACGAGCAGTACTTC. Protein sequence: CASSLDVGAPYEQYF.

On this clonotype: The germline gene is not matched at one end of the junction; a read error may be the cause. This chain uses TRBV29-1 with TRBJ2-1; 8 bases match TRBD2. Per germline, CDR1 SQVTM and CDR2 ANQGSEA. The CDR3 consists of 11 residues. The CDR3 is CSVDMAGGPIF. CDR3 coding DNA: TGCAGCGTTGATATGGCGGGGGGCCCCATCTTC.

The chain employs TRBV7-6 and TRBJ1-4; D call uncertain. CDR1 is SGHVS, CDR2 FNYEAQ, per germline. V was clipped by 4 bases and J by 2 bases, with 5 bases between them. The CDR3 is 13 amino acids. CDR3 in amino acids: CASSYRTNEKLFF. CDR3 sequence (DNA): TGTGCCAGCAGCTACCGGACTAATGAAAAACTGTTTTTT.

This chain links TRBV12-3 or TRBV12-4 with TRBJ2-1, with 11 bases aligning to TRBD2. The V and J ends lost 3 bases and 8 bases, in that order; junction bases with no gene match: 12. The CDR3 contains 17 residues. Here the CDR3 reads CASSFNLAGGRRYEQFF. DNA of the CDR3: TGTGCCAGCAGTTTCAACCTAGCGGGGGGTCGGAGGTATGAGCAGTTCTTC.

The table lists this clonotype with a few counts. V usage is TRBV6-2 or TRBV6-3 and J usage is TRBJ2-7; 7 bases fit TRBD1. Germline V lookup: CDR1 MNHEY, CDR2 SVGEGT. The junction had 8 bases not matched to a gene; V was cut back by 2 bases and J by 1 base. The CDR3 has 16 residues. Written as DNA, the CDR3 is TGTGCCAGCAGTTACCCGGACAGGTCGGGGTCCTACGAGCAGTACTTC. Translation gives CASSYPDRSGSYEQYF.

V usage is TRBV4-1 and J usage is TRBJ2-2, with 11 bases identical to TRBD1. CDR3 length equals 17 residues. Germline V gives CDR1 MGHRA, CDR2 YSYEKL. V was clipped by 4 bases and J by 3 bases; unmatched bases: 7. The CDR3 loop is CASSLPGQGVYTGELFF. As DNA, the CDR3 is TGCGCCAGCAGCCTACCGGGACAGGGGGTCTACACCGGGGAGCTGTTTTTT.

In DNA, the CDR3 is TGTGCCAGCAGTGAGGCTCCTTACAATGAGCAGTTCTTC. This encodes CASSEAPYNEQFF. The rearrangement uses TRBV6-1 and TRBJ2-1, with D unresolved. V lost 3 bases to trimming and J lost 4 bases, with 7 bases between them. CDR1 and CDR2 from the germline V gene are MNHNS and SASEGT. The CDR3 has 13 amino acids.

The rearrangement links TRBV6-5 to TRBJ2-1, with 13 bases fitting TRBD2. Looked up from germline, CDR1 is MNHEY and CDR2 is SVGAGI. With V trimmed by 5 bases and J by 8 bases, 6 bases remained unmatched. The CDR3 loop spans 15 amino acids. The CDR3 bases are TGTGCCAGCAGTCGCACTAGCGGGGGGGGCCATGAGCAGTTCTTC. Amino acid sequence: CASSRTSGGGHEQFF.

This clonotype was seen a few times. The gene calls are TRBV4-1 and TRBJ2-1, with 7 bases that match TRBD1. V shed 1 base, J shed 5 bases, and the junction held 8 bases outside the gene matches. Germline V gene sequence: CDR1 MGHRA, CDR2 YSYEKL. The CDR3 totals 16 residues. CDR3 amino acids: CASSQVPGTVHNEQFF. As DNA, the CDR3 is TGCGCCAGCAGCCAAGTACCCGGGACAGTCCACAATGAGCAGTTCTTC.

The genes are TRBV2 and TRBJ1-2; no firm D call. Trimming left V 6 bases short and J 6 bases short, with 14 bases between. CDR1 SNHLY and CDR2 FYNNEI come from the germline V gene. The CDR3 totals 13 residues. The CDR3 spells CASSGRTIDGYTF. Written as DNA, the CDR3 is TGTGCCAGCAGCGGACGGACTATAGATGGCTACACCTTC.

There are a few counts of this clonotype. This sequence joins TRBV10-3 and TRBJ2-4; D is perhaps TRBD1 (6 bases). The CDR3 extends over 16 amino acids. Germline CDR1 is ENHRY and CDR2 is SYGVKD. V lost 2 bases and J lost 0, with 11 bases in between. The CDR3 loop reads CAISEDTGLAKNIQYF. In nucleotides, the CDR3 is TGTGCCATCAGTGAGGATACAGGGTTAGCCAAAAACATTCAGTACTTC.

This clonotype has more than one count but fewer than ten. The chain carries TRBV6-2 or TRBV6-3 and TRBJ2-2, with 14 bases identical to TRBD2. CDR3 length equals 18 residues. The V segment lost 5 bases and the J segment 9 bases; nucleotides outside the gene matches: 14. Germline V gene data show CDR1 as MNHEY and CDR2 as SVGEGT. The CDR3 reads CASSRGGLAGAFHRELFF. The CDR3 DNA follows: TGTGCCAGCAGTCGAGGGGGACTAGCGGGGGCTTTCCACCGGGAGCTGTTTTTT.

V gene TRBV7-9 combines with J gene TRBJ1-1, with 8 bases fitting TRBD1. Per germline, CDR1 SEHNR and CDR2 FQNEAQ (reference sequence). V shed 6 bases, J shed 2 bases, and the junction held 5 bases outside the gene matches. The CDR3 loop spans 14 amino acids. The CDR3 here is CASSRQGPNTEAFF. Here the CDR3 DNA reads TGTGCCAGCAGTAGACAGGGGCCTAACACTGAAGCTTTCTTT. The variable domain in full, with the rest retrieved from reference TRBV7-9 and TRBJ1-1, is DTGVSQNPRHKITKRGQNVTFRCDPISEHNRLYWYRQTLGQGPEFLTYFQNEAQLEKSRLLSDRFSAERPKGSFSTLEIQRTEQGDSAMYLCASSRQGPNTEAFFGQGTRLTVV.

This clonotype has more than one count but fewer than ten. This chain connects TRBV6-6 to TRBJ2-7; D may match TRBD1 or TRBD2 (5 bases each). The CDR3 contains 14 residues. Trimming took 8 bases from V and 2 from J, leaving 16 bases between them. Germline V gives CDR1 MNHNY, CDR2 SVGAGI (reference sequence). CDR3 nucleotides: TGTGCCAGCGCCCCGAGGGGTAGCGCCTACGAGCAGTACGTC. It yields the protein CASAPRGSAYEQYV.

The CDR3 loop reads CSIRRDGSYEQYF. DNA of the CDR3: TGCAGCATCAGACGGGACGGATCCTACGAGCAGTACTTC. V and J are TRBV29-1 and TRBJ2-7, with D possibly being TRBD1 or TRBD2 (5 bases each). This CDR3 spans 13 amino acids. V lost 8 bases and J lost 1, with 15 bases in between. Germline V gene sequence: CDR1 SQVTM, CDR2 ANQGSEA.

Many counts were recorded for this clonotype. J is TRBJ2-4 and V is TRBV7-2; D is perhaps TRBD1 (6 bases). CDR3 size: 15 residues. V gave up 1 base and J gave up 7 bases, with 14 bases separating them. CDR1 SGHTA and CDR2 FQGNSA come from the germline V gene. CDR3 coding DNA: TGTGCCAGCAGCTTAGATCCGTCGCAGGGGAACATTCAGTACTTC. As protein: CASSLDPSQGNIQYF.

Only a few counts were recorded for this clonotype. The J gene is TRBJ1-1, the V gene TRBV25-1, with 8 positions matching TRBD1. CDR3 length: 13 residues. Looked up from germline, CDR1 is MGHDK and CDR2 is SYGVNS. The V gene end was trimmed by 1 base and the J gene end by 11 bases; junction bases not matched to a gene: 6. DNA for the CDR3: TGTGCCAGCAGTGAATCCAGGGGGCAAGGGGCTTTCTTT. The encoded protein is CASSESRGQGAFF.

The rearrangement links TRBV20-1 to TRBJ1-5; weak D call: TRBD1 (6 bases). Germline CDR1 reads DFQATT; CDR2 reads SNEGSKA (reference sequence). The CDR3 consists of 18 residues. Trimming cost V 6 bases and J 2 bases, with 26 bases left between them. CDR3 region: CSATTGFGLNWGNQPQHF. The CDR3, as DNA: TGCAGTGCCACCACAGGGTTTGGACTAAATTGGGGCAATCAGCCCCAGCATTTT.

V usage is TRBV24-1 and J usage is TRBJ2-1; tentatively, D is TRBD1 or TRBD2 (7 bases each). With 3 bases removed from V and 5 bases from J, the gap between germline ends came to 22 bases. The CDR3 has 18 amino acids. The germline gives CDR1 KGHDR, CDR2 SFDVKD. CDR3 DNA: TGTGCCACCAGTGATAGGGGGCGGCCCGGGGGGACAGACAATGAGCAGTTCTTC. It is translated as CATSDRGRPGGTDNEQFF.

V is TRBV7-9 and J is TRBJ2-1; D is uncertain. The V end lost 0 bases, the J end lost 8 bases, and 8 bases lay between the germline ends. The CDR3 runs to 13 residues. Germline loops: CDR1 SEHNR, CDR2 FQNEAQ (reference sequence). The CDR3 here is CASSLAKWDEQFF. The CDR3 DNA reads as TGTGCCAGCAGCTTAGCGAAATGGGATGAGCAGTTCTTC.

The V call is TRBV10-2, the J call TRBJ2-3, with 9 bases aligning to TRBD1. Trimming removed 3 bases from V and 4 bases from J; junction bases left unmatched: 5. This CDR3 is built from 15 residues. From germline, CDR1 is WSHSY and CDR2 SAAADI. The CDR3 sequence: CASSDGTGFSDTQYF. The CDR3 DNA follows: TGCGCCAGCAGTGACGGGACAGGGTTTTCAGATACGCAGTATTTT.

This clonotype was seen just once. The CDR3 spells CASIKARNTEAFF. In DNA form, the CDR3 reads TGTGCCAGTATCAAGGCCCGGAACACTGAAGCTTTCTTT. The chain couples TRBV19 to TRBJ1-1; D is unclear. Looked up from germline, CDR1 is LNHDA and CDR2 is SQIVND (reference sequence). This CDR3 spans 13 amino acids. Between the trimmed V and J ends, which lost 7 bases and 1 base, there was a span of 10 bases.